This T cell receptor (beta chain) was sequenced during a study of neurological immune-mediated disorders. Notes on the study in general: Private repertoires in all groups were suggested, as expanded clones shared no CDR3 amino acid sequences across subjects.

It was from 2 million PBMCs stored at -80 C that the unsorted libraries were obtained. This clonotype was counted many times. The antigen is undetermined. V lost 3 bases and J lost 0, with 9 bases in between. This CDR3 region has 15 residues. A 10-nucleotide random UMI tagged transcripts in template-switch 5'RACE cDNA synthesis. The output of every sequencing run, over 170 million TCR-beta sequences, came from 15-18 subjects. TCRdb fed the 5' RACE reads into MiXCR, producing one record per CDR3 protein. This table has some 46,000 distinct CDR3 sequences, 10% appearing once. This chain joins TRBV12-3 or TRBV12-4 and TRBJ2-1; TRBD2 is a possible D gene (5 bases). The source of this sequence is a man aged 70-80 years with HTLV-1-associated myelopathy (HAM/TSP). The material sequenced was PBMCs. The CDR3 here is CASSFPGSSYNEQFF. DNA of the CDR3: TGTGCCAGCAGTTTCCCGGGAAGCTCCTACAATGAGCAGTTCTTC.